The rows below give T cell receptor beta chains drawn from one sample of a study of Graves' ophthalmopathy and Graves' hyperthyroidism. Each CDR3 protein is one row after TCRdb ran MiXCR on the multiplex PCR reads. Of some 400,000 distinct CDR3 sequences in the sample, about 16% were seen once. The source material was peripheral blood. These receptors all come from a woman younger than 35 with Graves' ophthalmopathy. CDR3s include the opening cysteine and the closing phenylalanine or tryptophan.

v_gene: TRBV11-2
j_gene: TRBJ1-1
CDR3aa: CASFRRPNTEAFF

v_gene: TRBV5-1
j_gene: TRBJ2-7
CDR3aa: CASSLFRGSSYEQYF

v_gene: TRBV7-2
j_gene: TRBJ2-2
CDR3aa: CASTGAGLTGELFF

v_gene: TRBV12-3/TRBV12-4
j_gene: TRBJ2-2
CDR3aa: CASSPHRVNTGELFF

v_gene: TRBV19
j_gene: TRBJ2-5
CDR3aa: CARGPTGEKETQYF

v_gene: TRBV6-5
j_gene: TRBJ1-1
CDR3aa: CASSYSGTEGGTEAFF

v_gene: TRBV28
j_gene: TRBJ2-7
CDR3aa: CASSLPFGQGRWYEQYF

v_gene: TRBV6-1
j_gene: TRBJ1-2
CDR3aa: CASRERWRGLEGYTF

v_gene: TRBV29-1
j_gene: TRBJ1-5
CDR3aa: CSVEDGDQPQHF

v_gene: TRBV11-2
j_gene: TRBJ1-1
CDR3aa: CASSHTRNTEAFF

v_gene: TRBV7-6
j_gene: TRBJ1-5
CDR3aa: CASSAQGQRQPQHF